This T cell receptor beta chain was observed in a study of graft-versus-host responses after intestinal transplantation. Profiled with immunoSEQ multiplex PCR; TCRdb holds only in-frame clones, not every one. This sample has about 77,000 clones; 80% to 95% occur once, and the top ten carry 0.55% to 0.8%. The CDR3 has 16 amino acids. Germline CDR1 and CDR2: LNHDA and SQIVND (reference sequence). Trimming pared 2 bases from V and 3 bases from J, leaving 14 bases between. The table lists this clone with a count of one. The receptor was isolated from a human patient who received an intestinal transplant, so some T cells may come from the graft donor. The rearrangement links TRBV19 to TRBJ1-3; the D gene is possibly TRBD1 (5 bases). The sample was PBMCs, taken 98 days after intestinal transplantation. The CDR3 reads CASSITRGFGGNTIYF. The DNA for the CDR3 is TGTGCCAGTAGTATAACGCGGGGCTTCGGTGGAAACACCATATATTTT.